This T cell receptor (beta chain) was sequenced during a study of T cells in Graves' hyperthyroidism and ophthalmopathy. Study information: The initial diagnosis was the point when peripheral blood was collected, ahead of any treatment. Study-level findings and limits: Through a model of 13 V-J features, ophthalmopathy was separated from stable hyperthyroidism.

In this sample, this clonotype turned up many times. The antigen is unknown. Amplified TCR beta CDR3 regions derived from RNA transcripts. The TCR CDR3 was amplified in a first-round RT-PCR using the HTBI primer set. TCRdb called the multiplex PCR reads again in MiXCR, with one record for every CDR3 protein. The table has some 200,000 distinct CDR3 sequences, about a sixth seen once; the top ten hold more than 50%. This CDR3 is 17 amino acids long. The V end was cut by 6 bases, the J end by 3 bases, with 21 bases between. Germline V gene data show CDR1 as MNHEY and CDR2 as SVGEGT. The hyperthyroidism was newly diagnosed and had lasted under 2 months; the patients were aged 18 to 65.

The chain employs TRBV6-2 or TRBV6-3 and TRBJ1-5; a possible D gene is TRBD1 (5 bases). The receptor was derived from a woman aged 50 to 60 with Graves' hyperthyroidism. The sample consisted of blood. CDR3 loop: CASRIHQGDIYNQPQHF. CDR3 in DNA: TGTGCCAGCAGAATCCACCAAGGGGATATATACAATCAGCCCCAGCATTTT.